The 18 T cell receptor beta chains given below trace back to one sample, sequenced in a study of blood T cell repertoires in COVID-19. Sequenced by immunoSEQ multiplex PCR; TCRdb stores in-frame clones only, minus some. The table has 250,000 or so clones, about 82% seen once. Input material: PBMCs or T cells enriched from blood (not recorded which). These receptors were taken from a woman aged 45-65 years who had recovered from COVID-19.

The chain carries TRBV5-4 and TRBJ2-7, with 9 bases that match TRBD2. The CDR3 spans 14 residues. Trimming removed 7 bases from V and 6 bases from J; junction bases left unmatched: 11. The germline CDR1 and CDR2 sequences are SGHNT and YYREEE (reference sequence). This CDR3 reads CASRGGSGRLEQYF. The DNA for the CDR3 is TGTGCCAGCCGAGGAGGTAGCGGGAGACTCGAGCAGTACTTC.

The chain carries TRBV10-1 and TRBJ2-5; D not certain. This CDR3 is 14 amino acids long. Germline-derived CDR1 and CDR2 are WNHNN and SYGVQD (reference sequence). The ends were cut back, 0 bases at V and 1 base at J, with 6 bases in the middle. The CDR3 DNA reads as TGCGCCAGCAGTGAGTCGACAACCCAAGAGACCCAGTACTTC. Translation: CASSESTTQETQYF.

This chain uses TRBV5-1 with TRBJ1-6; D is unclear. CDR1 and CDR2 (germline): SGHRS, YFSETQ. The CDR3 is made up of 15 amino acids. V lost 4 bases and J 2 bases, leaving 10 bases between the germline ends. The CDR3 region is CASSLNTAYNSPLHF. The CDR3 coding sequence is TGCGCCAGCAGCCTAAATACAGCCTATAATTCACCCCTCCACTTT.

The table lists this clone with a count of one. This sequence joins TRBV10-3 and TRBJ2-7; 8 bases map to TRBD1. The junction had 19 bases not matched to a gene; V was cut back by 11 bases and J by 7 bases. Germline values: CDR1 ENHRY, CDR2 SYGVKD. The CDR3 extends over 15 amino acids. CDR3 DNA sequence: TGTGCCTCCCAGGCGGGGACAGGCGGGTCTGGGGAGCAGTACTTC. Its protein is CASQAGTGGSGEQYF.

This CDR3 reads CASSVTGSGNYGYTF. CDR3 in DNA: TGTGCCAGCAGTGTGACAGGCTCGGGTAACTATGGCTACACCTTC. The V gene is TRBV27, the J gene TRBJ1-2, with a weak D call TRBD1 (6 bases). Germline V lookup: CDR1 MNHEY, CDR2 SMNVEV (reference sequence). This CDR3 contains 15 residues. V shed 5 bases and J shed 1 base, with 14 bases lying between them.

J is TRBJ2-1 and V is TRBV19; tentative D call: TRBD2 (5 bases). Trimming took off 3 bases at V and 4 bases at J, with 7 bases between the two ends. The CDR3 has 13 residues. CDR1 is LNHDA, CDR2 SQIVND, per germline (reference sequence). Here the CDR3 DNA reads TGTGCCAGTAGTATCACTAGTTACAATGAGCAGTTCTTC. This gives the protein CASSITSYNEQFF.

The V and J genes are TRBV4-3 and TRBJ2-7; TRBD2 matches at 7 bases. The CDR3 sequence is 14 residues long. Per the germline V gene, CDR1 is LGHNA and CDR2 is YSLEER. V shed 1 base and J 6 bases; nucleotides not matched to a gene: 6. The CDR3 loop is CASSQGEGPGEQYF. Written as DNA, the CDR3 is TGCGCCAGCAGCCAAGGGGAGGGCCCCGGCGAGCAGTACTTC.

This clone was seen a few times. The CDR3, as DNA: TGCGCCAGCAGCTGGGGTAGCGGGAGCTCCTACGAGCAGTACTTC. This sequence encodes CASSWGSGSSYEQYF. The V and J genes are TRBV5-1 and TRBJ2-7, with 9 bases aligning to TRBD2. V dropped 3 bases and J dropped 0; count of bases not matched to a gene: 4. The CDR3 is 15 residues long. Per the germline V gene, CDR1 is SGHRS and CDR2 is YFSETQ.

The chain employs TRBV6-2 or TRBV6-3 and TRBJ2-7, with D perhaps matching TRBD2 (6 bases). The CDR3 loop spans 13 amino acids. Germline V CDR1 and CDR2: MNHEY, SVGEGT. Trimming left V 6 bases short and J 0 bases short, with 9 bases between. CDR3 DNA: TGTGCCAGCAGCTGGGACTTCTCCTACGAGCAGTACTTC. Its protein product is CASSWDFSYEQYF.

The rearrangement joins TRBV10-1 to TRBJ1-6; the match to TRBD1 covers 7 bases. The CDR3 extends over 13 amino acids. The germline V gene has CDR1 WNHNN and CDR2 SYGVQD (reference sequence). The junction had 5 bases not matched to a gene; V was cut back by 7 bases and J by 8 bases. CDR3 nucleotide sequence: TGCGCCAGCATAGGGACAGAGGATTCACCCCTCCACTTT. It is translated as CASIGTEDSPLHF.

The chain is built from TRBV7-9 and TRBJ2-1, with TRBD2 matching over 10 bases. V was clipped by 5 bases and J by 15 bases; unmatched bases: 13. The V gene's germline CDR1 is SEHNR and CDR2 FQNEAQ (reference sequence). This CDR3 is 14 amino acids long. DNA for the CDR3: TGTGCCAGCAGCCCCGGAATAGCGGGGGGCCTGCTGTTCTTC. The encoded protein is CASSPGIAGGLLFF.

The sample holds one count of this clone. The chain recombines TRBV4-3 with TRBJ2-1; TRBD2 matches 10 bases. The CDR3 runs 15 residues. In germline, CDR1 is LGHNA, CDR2 YSLEER. Germline trimming cut 5 bases from V and 4 bases from J; bases unmatched to any gene: 5. The CDR3 DNA is TGCGCCAGCAGCGTTCGGACTAGCGGTTACAATGAGCAGTTCTTC. Translated: CASSVRTSGYNEQFF.

This rearrangement joins TRBV19 to TRBJ2-1; TRBD1 is a possible D gene (5 bases). CDR3 size: 16 residues. Germline V gives CDR1 LNHDA, CDR2 SQIVND (reference sequence). Trimming pared 6 bases from V and 4 bases from J, leaving 19 bases between. CDR3 DNA: TGTGCCAGTAGCATTTCGACAGCCCGCTATTACAATGAGCAGTTCTTC. It yields the protein CASSISTARYYNEQFF. Drawing the rest from reference TRBV19 and TRBJ2-1, the complete variable domain is DGGITQSPKYLFRKEGQNVTLSCEQNLNHDAMYWYRQDPGQGLRLIYYSQIVNDFQKGDIAEGYSVSREKKESFPLTVTSAQKNPTAFYLCASSISTARYYNEQFFGPGTRLTVL.

V gene TRBV27 combines with J gene TRBJ2-3, with D possibly TRBD2 on 5 matching bases. Trimming left V 4 bases short and J 6 bases short, with 14 bases between. CDR3 length equals 14 residues. Germline V gene sequence: CDR1 MNHEY, CDR2 SMNVEV (reference sequence). The CDR3 DNA is TGTGCCAGCAGTTCCAACGACTATTGGGATACGCAGTATTTT. Its translation is CASSSNDYWDTQYF.

The chain links TRBV9 to TRBJ2-1, with 8 bases identical to TRBD2. This CDR3 has 19 residues. The V and J ends lost 6 bases and 2 bases, in that order; junction bases with no gene match: 19. Germline CDR1 SGDLS, CDR2 YYNGEE. CDR3 in DNA: TGTGCCAGCAATCAAGACCCGGGACTAGGGGTAGGACCCTACAATGAGCAGTTCTTC. This codes for CASNQDPGLGVGPYNEQFF.

The rearrangement uses TRBV7-2 and TRBJ2-2; D might be TRBD1 (6 bases). Germline V gene lookup returns CDR1 SGHTA and CDR2 FQGNSA. The CDR3 is made up of 17 amino acids. V shed 8 bases and J shed 5 bases, with 24 bases lying between them. The CDR3 reads CASCTGPDVVGTGELFF. CDR3 in DNA: TGTGCCAGCTGTACAGGGCCCGATGTAGTCGGGACCGGGGAGCTGTTTTTT.

This clone has only a few counts. The rearrangement links TRBV7-6 to TRBJ1-1, with 7 bases identical to TRBD1. This CDR3 is built from 16 residues. Trimming took 2 bases from V and 1 from J; bases not matched to a gene: 7. From germline, CDR1 is SGHVS and CDR2 FNYEAQ. CDR3 in DNA: TGTGCCAGCAGCTTATCACGGGCAGGGGGGAACACTGAAGCTTTCTTT. As protein: CASSLSRAGGNTEAFF.

The V and J genes are TRBV19 and TRBJ1-2; no clear D. V dropped 3 bases and J dropped 2 bases, with 19 bases sitting between them. This CDR3 is 17 amino acids long. Germline V CDR1 and CDR2: LNHDA, SQIVND (reference sequence). CDR3 sequence reads: CASSIRQAKETNYGYTF. CDR3 DNA sequence: TGTGCCAGTAGTATTCGGCAGGCGAAAGAGACGAACTATGGCTACACCTTC.